The clone carrying this T cell receptor beta chain appeared a few times. Unsorted samples drew genomic DNA from approximately 90 million PBMCs. The record originates from a study of shared clonotypes between healthy human individuals. Study as a whole: The study drew on a couple of women and three men aged 18 to 49 as donors.

The method was immunoSEQ multiplex PCR; TCRdb's version includes in-frame clones alone and lacks a portion of them. Here the sample spans about 490,000 clones, 76% being singletons. V was pared by 4 bases and J by 4 bases, with 8 bases between. CDR3 length equals 13 residues. CDR1 and CDR2 from the germline V gene are SNHLY and FYNNEI. The clonotype originates from a woman between 40 and 55 years old in good health. Some clones in this sample may be carry-over from other donors' samples. The sequenced material came from PBMCs. The V gene is TRBV2, the J gene TRBJ1-5; weak D call: TRBD1 (5 bases). The DNA for the CDR3 is TGTGCCAGCAGTGGGGGCCTTAATCAGCCCCAGCATTTT. Translated, it gives CASSGGLNQPQHF.